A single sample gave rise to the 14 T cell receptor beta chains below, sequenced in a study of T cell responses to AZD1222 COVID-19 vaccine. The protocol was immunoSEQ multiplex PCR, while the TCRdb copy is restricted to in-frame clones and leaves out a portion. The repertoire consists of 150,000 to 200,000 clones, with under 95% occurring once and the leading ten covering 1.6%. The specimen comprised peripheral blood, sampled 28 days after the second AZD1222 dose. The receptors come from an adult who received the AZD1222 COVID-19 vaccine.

The CDR3 reads CSVAVTGGSNQPQHF. The CDR3 nucleotides read TGCAGCGTTGCAGTAACAGGGGGTAGCAATCAGCCCCAGCATTTT. This chain uses TRBV29-1 with TRBJ1-5; 8 nucleotides match TRBD1. The ends lost 4 bases at V and 0 bases at J; junction bases unmatched: 5. This CDR3 comprises 15 residues. CDR1 and CDR2 (germline): SQVTM, ANQGSEA. Looking up the rest from reference TRBV29-1 and TRBJ1-5 gives the full variable domain: SAVISQKPSRDICQRGTSLTIQCQVDSQVTMMFWYRQQPGQSLTLIATANQGSEATYESGFVIDKFPISRPNLTFSTLTVSNMSPEDSSIYLCSVAVTGGSNQPQHFGDGTRLSIL.

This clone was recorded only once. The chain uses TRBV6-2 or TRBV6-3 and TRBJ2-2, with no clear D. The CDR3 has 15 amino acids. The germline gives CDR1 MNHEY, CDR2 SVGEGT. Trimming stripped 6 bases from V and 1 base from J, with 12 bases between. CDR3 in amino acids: CASSTGPGNTGELFF. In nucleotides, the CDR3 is TGTGCCAGCAGCACGGGCCCGGGGAACACCGGGGAGCTGTTTTTT.

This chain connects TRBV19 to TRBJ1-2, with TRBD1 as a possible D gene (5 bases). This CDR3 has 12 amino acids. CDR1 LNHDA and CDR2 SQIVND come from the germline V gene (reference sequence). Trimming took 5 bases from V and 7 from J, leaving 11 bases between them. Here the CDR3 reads CASSYQGGGYTF. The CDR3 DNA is TGTGCCAGTAGTTACCAGGGAGGTGGCTACACCTTC.

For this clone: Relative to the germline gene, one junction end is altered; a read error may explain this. The DNA for the CDR3 is TGTGCCAGTAGTGTAGACAGGAACCCTGGAAACACCATATATTTT. It specifies CASSVDRNPGNTIYF. The chain carries TRBV19 and TRBJ1-3; TRBD1 might be the D (6 bases). The CDR3 spans 15 residues. Looked up from germline, CDR1 is LNHDA and CDR2 is SQIVND (reference sequence). The full variable domain, completed using reference TRBV19 and TRBJ1-3, is DGGITQSPKYLFRKEGQNVTLSCEQNLNHDAMYWYRQDPGQGLRLIYYSQIVNDFQKGDIAEGYSVSREKKESFPLTVTSAQKNPTAFYLCASSVDRNPGNTIYFGEGSWLTVV.

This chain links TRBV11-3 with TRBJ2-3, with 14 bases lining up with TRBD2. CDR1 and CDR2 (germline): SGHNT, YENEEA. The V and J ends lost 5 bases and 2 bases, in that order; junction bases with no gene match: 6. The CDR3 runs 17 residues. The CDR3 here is CASSQRLAGGVTDTQYF. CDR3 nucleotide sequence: TGTGCCAGCAGCCAAAGACTAGCGGGAGGGGTCACAGATACGCAGTATTTT.

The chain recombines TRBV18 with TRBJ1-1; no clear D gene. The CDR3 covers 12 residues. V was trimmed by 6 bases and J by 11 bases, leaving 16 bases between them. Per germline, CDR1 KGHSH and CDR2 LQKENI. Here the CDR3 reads CASSPVGLGAFF. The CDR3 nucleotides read TGTGCCAGCTCTCCGGTTGGCCTCGGGGCTTTCTTT.

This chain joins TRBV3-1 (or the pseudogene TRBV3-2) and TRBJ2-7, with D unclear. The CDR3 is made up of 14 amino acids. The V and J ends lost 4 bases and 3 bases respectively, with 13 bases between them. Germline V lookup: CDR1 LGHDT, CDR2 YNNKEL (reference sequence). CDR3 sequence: CASSLPGADYEQYF. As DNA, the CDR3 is TGTGCCAGCAGCCTCCCCGGCGCGGACTACGAGCAGTACTTC.

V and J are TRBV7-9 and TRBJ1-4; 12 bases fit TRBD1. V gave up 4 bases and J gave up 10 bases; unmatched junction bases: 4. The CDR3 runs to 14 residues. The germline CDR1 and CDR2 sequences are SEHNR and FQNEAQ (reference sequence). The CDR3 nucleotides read TGTGCCAGCAGCTGGGACAGGGGGCATGGAAAACTGTTTTTT. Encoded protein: CASSWDRGHGKLFF.

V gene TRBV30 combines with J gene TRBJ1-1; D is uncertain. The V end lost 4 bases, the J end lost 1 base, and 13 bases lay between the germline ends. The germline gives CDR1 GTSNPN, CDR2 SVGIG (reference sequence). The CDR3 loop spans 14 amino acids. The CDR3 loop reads CAWNAFLTNTEAFF. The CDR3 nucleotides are TGTGCCTGGAACGCATTTTTGACGAACACTGAAGCTTTCTTT. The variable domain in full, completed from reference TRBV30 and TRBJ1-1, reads SQTIHQWPATLVQPVGSPLSLECTVEGTSNPNLYWYRQAAGRGLQLLFYSVGIGQISSEVPQNLSASRPQDRQFILSSKKLLLSDSGFYLCAWNAFLTNTEAFFGQGTRLTVV.

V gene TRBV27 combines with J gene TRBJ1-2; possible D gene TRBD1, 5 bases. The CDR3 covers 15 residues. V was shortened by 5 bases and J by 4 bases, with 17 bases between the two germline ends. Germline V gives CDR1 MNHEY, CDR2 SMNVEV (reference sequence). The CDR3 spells CASSLRSPQGYGYTF. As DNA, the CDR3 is TGTGCCAGCAGTCTAAGGTCCCCGCAGGGCTATGGCTACACCTTC.

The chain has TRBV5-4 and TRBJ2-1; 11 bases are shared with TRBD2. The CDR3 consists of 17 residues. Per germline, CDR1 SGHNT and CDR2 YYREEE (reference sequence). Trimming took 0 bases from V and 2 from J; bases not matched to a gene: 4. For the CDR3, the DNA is TGTGCCAGCAGCTTGGAGGCTAGCGGGGGGACCTACAATGAGCAGTTCTTC. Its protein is CASSLEASGGTYNEQFF.

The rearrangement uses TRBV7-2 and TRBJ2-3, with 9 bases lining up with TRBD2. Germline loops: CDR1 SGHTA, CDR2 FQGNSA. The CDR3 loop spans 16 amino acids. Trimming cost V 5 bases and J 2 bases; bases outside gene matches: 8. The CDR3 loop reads CASSPQAGGYTDTQYF. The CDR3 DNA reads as TGTGCCAGCAGCCCCCAGGCGGGGGGGTACACAGATACGCAGTATTTT.

CDR3 bases: TGCGCCAGCAGCTTGAGTACGCGGTACAAGGATTCACCCCTCCACTTT. Its protein is CASSLSTRYKDSPLHF. This chain links TRBV5-1 with TRBJ1-6; D gene uncertain. The V and J ends lost 1 base and 8 bases respectively, with 16 bases between them. The CDR3 has 16 residues. Germline V CDR1 and CDR2: SGHRS, YFSETQ.

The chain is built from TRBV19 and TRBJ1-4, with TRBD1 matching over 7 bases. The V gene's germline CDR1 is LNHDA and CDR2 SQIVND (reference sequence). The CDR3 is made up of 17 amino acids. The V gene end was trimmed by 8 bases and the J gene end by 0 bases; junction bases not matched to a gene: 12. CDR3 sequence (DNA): TGTGCCAGTCTACCGACAGGGTCGGGGGCAACTAATGAAAAACTGTTTTTT. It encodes CASLPTGSGATNEKLFF.